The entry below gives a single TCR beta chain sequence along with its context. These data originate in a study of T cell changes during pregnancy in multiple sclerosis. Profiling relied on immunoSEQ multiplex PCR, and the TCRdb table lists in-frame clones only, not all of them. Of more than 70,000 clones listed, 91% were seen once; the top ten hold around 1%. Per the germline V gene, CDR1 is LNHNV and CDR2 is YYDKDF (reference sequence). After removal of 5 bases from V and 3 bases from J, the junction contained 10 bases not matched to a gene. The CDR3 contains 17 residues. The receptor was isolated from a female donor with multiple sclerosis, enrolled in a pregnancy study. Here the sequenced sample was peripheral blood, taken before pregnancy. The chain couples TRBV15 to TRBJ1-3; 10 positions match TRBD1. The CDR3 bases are TGTGCCACCAGCCAAAATTTTGACAGGGGGCTTGGAAACACCATATATTTT. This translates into CATSQNFDRGLGNTIYF. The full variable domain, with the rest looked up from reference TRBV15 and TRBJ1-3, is DAMVIQNPRYQVTQFGKPVTLSCSQTLNHNVMYWYQQKSSQAPKLLFHYYDKDFNNEADTPDNFQSRRPNTSFCFLDIRSPGLGDTAMYLCATSQNFDRGLGNTIYFGEGSWLTVV.